The 2 T cell receptor beta chains given below trace back to one sample, sequenced in a study of cytomegalovirus exposure and HLA in healthy donors. The PCR made use of 60 Vbeta and 13 Jbeta primers. The data were produced by immunoSEQ multiplex PCR, yet TCRdb's version contains in-frame clones alone and is incomplete. The sample carries 150,000 to 200,000 clones, roughly 80% recorded once. The sequencing input was PBMCs. These receptors were collected from a young woman in good health and CMV-seronegative.

The J gene is TRBJ2-1, the V gene TRBV27; 7 positions match TRBD1. The CDR3 sequence is 16 residues long. The germline V gene encodes CDR1 MNHEY and CDR2 SMNVEV (reference sequence). Losses at the gene ends were 5 bases for V and 0 bases for J; bases not matched to a gene: 7. CDR3 in amino acids: CASSPSTGSSYNEQFF. CDR3 in DNA: TGTGCCAGCAGTCCCTCGACAGGGAGCTCCTACAATGAGCAGTTCTTC.

The chain couples TRBV7-9 to TRBJ2-5, with TRBD2 matching 9 bases. The CDR3 is made up of 14 amino acids. Germline CDR1 SEHNR, CDR2 FQNEAQ (reference sequence). The V and J ends lost 3 bases and 7 bases, in that order; junction bases with no gene match: 6. The CDR3 DNA reads TGTGCCAGCAGCTTGGGACTAGCAGTGGGGACCCAGTACTTC. Its protein product is CASSLGLAVGTQYF.